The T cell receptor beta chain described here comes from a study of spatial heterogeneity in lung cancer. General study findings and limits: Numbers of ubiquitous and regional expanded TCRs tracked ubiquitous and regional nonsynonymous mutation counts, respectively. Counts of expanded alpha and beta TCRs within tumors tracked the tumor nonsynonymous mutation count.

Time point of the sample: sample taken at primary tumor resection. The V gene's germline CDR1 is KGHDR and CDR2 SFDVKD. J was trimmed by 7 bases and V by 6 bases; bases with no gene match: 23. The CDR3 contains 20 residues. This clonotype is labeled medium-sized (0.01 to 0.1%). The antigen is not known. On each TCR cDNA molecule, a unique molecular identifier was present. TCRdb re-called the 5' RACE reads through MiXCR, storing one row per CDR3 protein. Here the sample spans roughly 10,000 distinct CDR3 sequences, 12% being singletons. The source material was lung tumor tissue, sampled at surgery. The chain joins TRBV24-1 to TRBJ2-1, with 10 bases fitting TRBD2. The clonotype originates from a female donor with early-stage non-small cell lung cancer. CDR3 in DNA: TGTGCCACCAGTCCACCCGAGGGGTCTCAGCGGGAGGGCCCTCAGAATGAGCAGTTCTTC. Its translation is CATSPPEGSQREGPQNEQFF.